This T cell receptor (beta chain) was identified in a study of tumor-infiltrating lymphocytes in primary liver carcinoma. Overall study context: Surgical resection served as treatment for the primary liver carcinoma of these patients. General study points: The 250 largest clones made up significantly more of tumor than blood repertoires (p = 0.039).

From germline, CDR1 is SQVTM and CDR2 ANQGSEA. Trimming removed 7 bases at V and 4 bases at J, with 13 bases between. This CDR3 comprises 12 residues. The input was 450 to 500 ng total RNA; TCR beta cDNA was made from it with a constant-region primer. Generation of the TCR beta libraries relied on three nested multiplex PCR rounds using slightly modified ARM-PCR. TRBV1-TRBV30 forward primers paired with a C-beta reverse primer were used in the first two PCR rounds, which ran approximately 10 cycles each. A single record per CDR3 protein comes from TCRdb applying MiXCR to the multiplex PCR reads. The table includes about 320,000 distinct CDR3 sequences, 65% detected once. Extraction also yielded germline DNA, while blood RNA was obtained from unsorted whole blood. This clonotype has a count of ten or more. The antigen remains unidentified.

Sequenced: peripheral blood. The clonotype comes from a man aged 35 to 55 with primary liver carcinoma and hepatitis B virus infection. The chain recombines TRBV29-1 with TRBJ2-5; D might be TRBD2 (5 bases). The CDR3 sequence: CSAGIWGETQYF. The CDR3 nucleotides are TGCAGCGCGGGGATCTGGGGAGAGACCCAGTACTTC.